This entry is about one T cell receptor (beta chain). What it recognizes is unknown. V lost 6 bases and J lost 7, with 17 bases in between. CDR1 is SGHTA and CDR2 is FQGTGA in the germline V gene. CDR3 size: 14 residues. Libraries were prepared by immunoSEQ multiplex PCR; TCRdb keeps only in-frame clonotypes and omits some of them. This sample yields about 94,000 clones, of which around 90% are seen a single time; around 0.3% belongs to the top ten. The data belong to a study of OX40 agonist ivuxolimab in advanced cancers. Across the whole study: Clinicians treated patients with ivuxolimab, an agonistic anti-OX40 (CD134) antibody. Dose-escalation cases comprised hepatocellular carcinoma, melanoma, renal cell or head and neck cancer. Patients were roughly 81% male with ages roughly 20 to 85, mean 60.

Study-level findings and limits: In general, CD8+ T cells held more expanded clones than CD4+ did, on average.

The receptor was isolated from an adult with an advanced solid tumor such as melanoma, head and neck, liver or kidney cancer. The sample consisted of CD4+ or CD8+ T cells sorted from blood, taken in a trial of the OX40 agonist ivuxolimab. J is TRBJ2-3 and V is TRBV7-3; D is unclear. In DNA, the CDR3 is TGTGCCAGCAGTCCAAACCTACTGTCAAATACGCAGTATTTT. Protein: CASSPNLLSNTQYF.